The 27 T cell receptor beta chains reported below all come from one sample, sequenced in a study of spatial heterogeneity in lung cancer. TCRdb analysed the 5' RACE reads with MiXCR anew, one entry per CDR3 protein. The table has under 100,000 distinct CDR3 sequences, around 9% seen once. The time point: sample taken at primary tumor resection. Without sorting, whole RNA was sequenced from tumor, nontumor lung or frozen PBMC. Source: PBMCs, taken at surgery. All receptors derive from a male donor with early-stage non-small cell lung cancer.

This clonotype was detected only a few times. The rearrangement uses TRBV2 and TRBJ2-7; D gene ambiguous. This CDR3 has 12 residues. The ends were cut back, 4 bases at V and 4 bases at J, with 8 bases in the middle. Germline lookup yields CDR1 SNHLY and CDR2 FYNNEI. The CDR3 is CASSVKHYEQYF. Written as DNA, the CDR3 is TGTGCCAGCAGTGTTAAGCATTACGAGCAGTACTTC.

This clonotype was counted between two and nine times. The rearrangement links TRBV29-1 to TRBJ2-7; D is unresolved. Trimming removed 4 bases at V and 2 bases at J, with 15 bases between. Germline CDR1 SQVTM, CDR2 ANQGSEA. The CDR3 runs 14 residues. Written as DNA, the CDR3 is TGCAGCGTTGGTTCGACGTCCTCTACCTACGAGCAGTACTTC. Encoded protein: CSVGSTSSTYEQYF.

Notes on this clonotype: This may come from a read error, since a much larger clone is one base off. The V gene is TRBV7-2, the J gene TRBJ1-1, with 10 bases that match TRBD1. V dropped 4 bases and J dropped 5; count of bases not matched to a gene: 22. The CDR3 loop spans 20 amino acids. Germline CDR1 reads SGHTA; CDR2 reads FQGNSA. CDR3 sequence (DNA): TGTGCCAGCAGCTCCTCGCTAAGGACAGGGGGAGCTTGGAGGGAGACTGAAGCTTTCTTT. It is translated as CASSSSLRTGGAWRETEAFF.

This clonotype was recorded at least ten times. V usage is TRBV9 and J usage is TRBJ2-5, with 8 bases fitting TRBD1. The CDR3 extends over 15 amino acids. Germline V gene lookup returns CDR1 SGDLS and CDR2 YYNGEE. Losses at the gene ends were 0 bases for V and 1 base for J; bases not matched to a gene: 2. The CDR3 is CASSVGDRIQETQYF. The CDR3 DNA follows: TGTGCCAGCAGCGTAGGGGACAGGATCCAAGAGACCCAGTACTTC.

Ten or more counts support this clonotype. This sequence joins TRBV20-1 and TRBJ2-7, with 15 bases aligning to TRBD2. Germline CDR1 is DFQATT and CDR2 is SNEGSKA (reference sequence). This CDR3 region has 16 residues. CDR3 protein: CGLGLAGGSRSYEQYF. The DNA of the CDR3 is TGCGGTCTGGGACTAGCGGGAGGATCTCGGTCCTACGAGCAGTACTTC.

Ten or more counts support this clonotype. The V gene is TRBV18, the J gene TRBJ1-5, with TRBD1 identical over 7 bases. V gave up 1 base and J gave up 4 bases; unmatched junction bases: 7. The CDR3 length is 16 residues. The V gene's germline CDR1 is KGHSH and CDR2 LQKENI. The CDR3 region has the DNA TGTGCCAGCTCACCACGGACAGGACCCTCTAATCAGCCCCAGCATTTT. The encoded protein is CASSPRTGPSNQPQHF.

The V call is TRBV29-1, the J call TRBJ1-2; D unclear. Trimming stripped 2 bases from V and 4 bases from J, with 17 bases between. Germline V gene sequence: CDR1 SQVTM, CDR2 ANQGSEA. This CDR3 spans 15 amino acids. The DNA of the CDR3 is TGCAGCGTTGAAAGGCTGTTAACGGCCTCCTATGGCTACACCTTC. Encoded protein: CSVERLLTASYGYTF.

This clonotype occurred a few times. This chain uses TRBV20-1 with TRBJ2-5; unclear D gene. Between the trimmed V and J ends, which lost 3 bases and 1 base, there was a span of 3 bases. This CDR3 comprises 11 residues. CDR1 is DFQATT and CDR2 is SNEGSKA in the germline V gene (reference sequence). Here the CDR3 DNA reads TGCAGTGCTAGCAGCCAAGAGACCCAGTACTTC. Translating it yields CSASSQETQYF.

The chain links TRBV29-1 to TRBJ2-3; TRBD1 agrees at 7 bases. V was pared by 5 bases and J by 4 bases, with 6 bases of the junction left unmatched. This CDR3 has 13 amino acids. Germline-derived CDR1 and CDR2 are SQVTM and ANQGSEA. The CDR3 DNA reads as TGCAGCGTTCTTGACAGGGCGCCAGATACGCAGTATTTT. Its protein is CSVLDRAPDTQYF.

This clonotype appeared many times. The chain combines TRBV7-9 with TRBJ1-6; the D is unclear. Trimming removed 7 bases from V and 11 bases from J, with 9 bases in between. Germline V gene data show CDR1 as SEHNR and CDR2 as FQNEAQ (reference sequence). The CDR3 loop spans 11 amino acids. The CDR3 bases are TGTGCCAGCACCGAGGGTACACCCCTCCACTTT. This gives the protein CASTEGTPLHF.

This clonotype was observed many times. The CDR3 DNA is TGTGCCAGCAGTTACTCACTAGGAGGCCAGCCCCAGCATTTT. Protein: CASSYSLGGQPQHF. The chain is built from TRBV6-2 or TRBV6-3 and TRBJ1-5, with D uncertain. The CDR3 has 14 amino acids. Germline V lookup: CDR1 MNHEY, CDR2 SVGEGT. The V end was cut by 0 bases, the J end by 7 bases, with 10 bases between.

Only a few counts were recorded for this clonotype. V usage is TRBV11-2 and J usage is TRBJ2-3; 13 positions agree with TRBD2. The CDR3 contains 18 residues. Trimming at V came to 5 bases and at J to 4 bases, leaving 12 bases not matched to a gene. Germline assignment: CDR1 SGHAT and CDR2 FQNNGV. The CDR3 reads CASSPGLAGAIWADTQYF. CDR3 sequence (DNA): TGTGCCAGCAGCCCCGGACTAGCGGGGGCTATTTGGGCAGATACGCAGTATTTT.

This clonotype occurred many times. The V gene is TRBV5-6, the J gene TRBJ1-2; TRBD1 agrees at 7 bases. This CDR3 has 15 residues. The V segment lost 0 bases and the J segment 8 bases; nucleotides outside the gene matches: 10. CDR1 SGHDT and CDR2 YYEEEE come from the germline V gene. CDR3 DNA sequence: TGTGCCAGCAGCTTGGCGCCGGGACAGAGTGGCGGCTACACCTTC. Residues: CASSLAPGQSGGYTF.

This clonotype was seen at least ten times. The chain joins TRBV7-3 to TRBJ1-1; D is uncertain. V lost 5 bases and J lost 1, with 11 bases in between. Germline V gives CDR1 SGHTA, CDR2 FQGTGA. This CDR3 is 14 amino acids long. This chain's CDR3 is CASSPGRSNTEAFF. The CDR3 bases are TGTGCCAGCAGCCCCGGCAGGTCGAACACTGAAGCTTTCTTT.

This clonotype was observed a few times. The conserved phenylalanine or tryptophan is not found at the CDR3 terminus, so this likely reflects a read error. This sequence joins TRBV6-1 and TRBJ2-1; no firm D call. V was pared by 7 bases and J by 10 bases, with 14 bases between. The CDR3 sequence is 12 residues long. Germline-derived CDR1 and CDR2 are MNHNS and SASEGT. This chain's CDR3 is CASILELGEQFL. CDR3 sequence (DNA): TGTGCCAGCATCCTAGAGCTGGGGGAGCAGTTCCTC.

This clonotype was seen at least ten times. This sequence joins TRBV12-3 or TRBV12-4 and TRBJ1-2, with D uncertain. V was trimmed by 2 bases and J by 8 bases, leaving 9 bases between them. This CDR3 region has 12 residues. The CDR3 sequence is CASSLTVGGYTF. The CDR3 nucleotides are TGTGCCAGCAGTTTAACAGTCGGCGGCTACACCTTC.

The V gene is TRBV7-9, the J gene TRBJ2-3; D is unclear. The CDR3 consists of 14 residues. Trimming stripped 1 base from V and 6 bases from J, with 11 bases between. Germline V gene lookup returns CDR1 SEHNR and CDR2 FQNEAQ (reference sequence). The CDR3 sequence is CASSLGSALDTQYF. The CDR3 DNA reads as TGTGCCAGCAGCTTAGGGTCCGCCCTCGATACGCAGTATTTT.

There are a few counts of this clonotype. J is TRBJ1-6 and V is TRBV9, with D unclear. CDR1 is SGDLS and CDR2 is YYNGEE in the germline V gene. The ends were cut back, 3 bases at V and 4 bases at J, with 8 bases in the middle. The CDR3 extends over 14 amino acids. The DNA of the CDR3 is TGTGCCAGCAGCGGGGGTCCATATAATTCACCCCTCCACTTT. It encodes CASSGGPYNSPLHF.

The V gene is TRBV6-1, the J gene TRBJ2-3, with no clear D. V dropped 5 bases and J dropped 4 bases, with 19 bases sitting between them. The CDR3 extends over 16 amino acids. Per the germline V gene, CDR1 is MNHNS and CDR2 is SASEGT. The CDR3 coding sequence is TGTGCCAGCAGTCAGAGACTCCCCCGCAGATCAGATACGCAGTATTTT. Its protein is CASSQRLPRRSDTQYF.

This clonotype was seen more than once but under ten times. This chain connects TRBV7-6 to TRBJ1-5; D possibly corresponds to TRBD1 (5 bases). This CDR3 has 14 amino acids. Germline CDR1 SGHVS, CDR2 FNYEAQ. Trimming removed 3 bases at V and 3 bases at J, with 9 bases between. The CDR3 region has the DNA TGTGCCAGCAGCTTTGGGGGTGCCAATCAGCCCCAGCATTTT. Translating gives CASSFGGANQPQHF.

This clonotype was found a few times. The chain is built from TRBV29-1 and TRBJ1-1; D is possibly TRBD1 (6 bases). CDR1 SQVTM and CDR2 ANQGSEA come from the germline V gene. This CDR3 is built from 14 residues. Trimming took off 6 bases at V and 0 bases at J, with 14 bases between the two ends. The CDR3 reads CSVHRDGVNTEAFF. DNA of the CDR3: TGCAGCGTGCACAGGGATGGCGTGAACACTGAAGCTTTCTTT.

This clonotype occurred a few times. The chain couples TRBV7-8 to TRBJ2-5; tentative D call: TRBD2 (5 bases). Germline V gene sequence: CDR1 SGHVS, CDR2 FQNEAQ. The CDR3 consists of 16 residues. V was shortened by 7 bases and J by 2 bases, with 20 bases between the two germline ends. The CDR3 DNA is TGTGCCAGCAAATACATACAGACCGGGGATCAAGAGACCCAGTACTTC. This sequence encodes CASKYIQTGDQETQYF.

The gene calls are TRBV28 and TRBJ1-1; no firm D call. V lost 2 bases and J 1 base, leaving 11 bases between the germline ends. The CDR3 consists of 15 residues. Germline V CDR1 and CDR2: MDHEN, SYDVKM. CDR3 bases: TGTGCCAGCAGTTTAGCACGCCGGGGGAACACTGAAGCTTTCTTT. It translates to CASSLARRGNTEAFF.

This rearrangement joins TRBV5-1 to TRBJ1-3, with no clear D. V was clipped by 4 bases and J by 2 bases, with 13 bases between them. Per the germline V gene, CDR1 is SGHRS and CDR2 is YFSETQ. CDR3 length equals 15 residues. The CDR3 spells CASSPGRGTGNTIYF. CDR3 nucleotide sequence: TGCGCCAGCAGCCCTGGCCGAGGAACTGGAAACACCATATATTTT.

This clonotype was recorded many times. This sequence joins TRBV18 and TRBJ2-4, with 15 positions matching TRBD2. There are 15 residues in the CDR3. The trim removed 3 bases at V and 11 bases at J, leaving 5 bases unmatched. Germline-derived CDR1 and CDR2 are KGHSH and LQKENI. In DNA, the CDR3 is TGTGCCAGCTCACCCGGACTAGCGGGAGGGGTTTTTCAGTACTTC. Protein product: CASSPGLAGGVFQYF.

There are a few counts of this clonotype. The chain recombines TRBV7-3 with TRBJ1-1; 8 bases are shared with TRBD1. The junction had 4 bases not matched to a gene; V was cut back by 4 bases and J by 9 bases. Germline CDR1 SGHTA, CDR2 FQGTGA. The CDR3 spans 12 residues. CDR3 in amino acids: CASSSGQGKAFF. The CDR3 bases are TGTGCCAGCAGCTCAGGACAGGGAAAAGCTTTCTTT.

This clonotype has only a few counts. The J gene is TRBJ2-1, the V gene TRBV7-9; weak D call: TRBD2 (6 bases). The CDR3 spans 15 residues. The V gene's germline CDR1 is SEHNR and CDR2 FQNEAQ (reference sequence). Trimming shortened V by 3 bases and J by 0 bases, and 9 bases separated the two germline ends. The CDR3 is CASSFWRGSYNEQFF. The CDR3 coding sequence is TGTGCCAGCAGCTTCTGGAGGGGCTCCTACAATGAGCAGTTCTTC.